This is a list of T cell receptor beta chains from one sample in a study of cytomegalovirus exposure and HLA in healthy donors. Generated by immunoSEQ multiplex PCR, the TCRdb table keeps only in-frame clones and is missing some. The data contain around 110,000 clones, around 75% of them seen just once; the ten biggest clones take up more than 1.5%. Material for sequencing was PBMCs. Source of these receptors: a woman younger than 35 in good health and CMV-seronegative. CDR3s include the opening cysteine and the closing phenylalanine or tryptophan. A D gene is named only where the DNA matches it firmly. Rows give clone size only sometimes, using once, few, many, or a class for an expanded clone.

abundance	d_gene	v_gene	j_gene	CDR3aa	CDR3nt
-	-	TRBV2	TRBJ2-2	CASSFGTQNTGELFF	TGTGCCAGCAGTTTCGGGACTCAGAACACCGGGGAGCTGTTTTTT
-	-	TRBV28	TRBJ1-2	CASSPATGGYGYTF	TGTGCCAGCAGCCCTGCGACGGGTGGGTATGGCTACACCTTC
once	TRBD1	TRBV7-2	TRBJ2-5	CASSPPQRTGRTQYF	TGTGCCAGCAGCCCACCACAGAGGACAGGGAGGACCCAGTACTTC
-	TRBD1	TRBV7-2	TRBJ1-4	CASSTRDRARNEKLFF	TGTGCCAGCAGCACACGGGACAGGGCCCGGAATGAAAAACTGTTTTTT
few	TRBD1	TRBV5-4	TRBJ1-1	CASSLANRGNTEAFF	TGTGCCAGCAGCTTGGCTAACAGGGGGAACACTGAAGCTTTCTTT
few	-	TRBV5-1	TRBJ1-1	CASSLSRENTEAFF	TGCGCCAGCAGCTTGTCCAGGGAGAACACTGAAGCTTTCTTT
-	-	TRBV25-1	TRBJ1-6	CASRGDKYNSPLHF	TGTGCCAGCAGGGGCGACAAATATAATTCACCCCTCCACTTT
few	TRBD2	TRBV18	TRBJ2-7	CASSPPTSGGIRGQYF	TGTGCCAGCTCACCACCAACTAGCGGGGGGATACGAGGGCAGTACTTC
-	-	TRBV29-1	TRBJ2-1	CSVLKGVTYNEQFF	TGCAGCGTTTTAAAAGGGGTTACCTACAATGAGCAGTTCTTC
-	TRBD1	TRBV5-1	TRBJ2-5	CASSSGTGGEETQYF	TGCGCCAGCAGCTCCGGCACAGGGGGAGAAGAGACCCAGTACTTC
-	-	TRBV19	TRBJ1-1	CASSLTQDTEAFF	TGTGCCAGTAGCCTCACCCAGGACACTGAAGCTTTCTTT
few	-	TRBV7-6	TRBJ1-1	CASSLSSGGGTEAFF	TGTGCCAGCAGCTTATCAAGTGGGGGGGGCACTGAAGCTTTCTTT
-	-	TRBV5-5	TRBJ1-1	CASTPPPPGRAFF	TGTGCCAGCACCCCACCCCCCCCAGGTCGGGCTTTCTTT
-	-	TRBV6-5	TRBJ1-3	CASSLGPGGGNTIYF	TGTGCCAGCAGCCTCGGGCCCGGGGGTGGAAACACCATATATTTT
-	-	TRBV9	TRBJ2-5	CASSVASSTETQYF	TGTGCCAGCAGCGTAGCTTCTAGCACGGAGACCCAGTACTTC
-	TRBD2	TRBV15	TRBJ2-7	CATSRERGGYAQYF	TGTGCCACCAGCAGAGAACGCGGGGGGTACGCGCAGTACTTC
-	TRBD1	TRBV6-1	TRBJ1-1	CASRGQGAQNTEAFF	TGTGCCAGCAGGGGACAGGGGGCGCAAAACACTGAAGCTTTCTTT
-	TRBD1	TRBV5-6	TRBJ1-2	CASSLEATGIGYTF	TGTGCCAGCAGCTTGGAGGCGACAGGGATCGGCTACACCTTC
-	-	TRBV2	TRBJ1-4	CASSETGATNEKLFF	TGTGCCAGCAGTGAAACGGGGGCAACTAATGAAAAACTGTTTTTT
once	-	TRBV5-1	TRBJ1-5	CASSLDSNQPQHF	TGCGCCAGCAGCCTAGACAGCAATCAGCCCCAGCATTTT
-	-	TRBV2	TRBJ1-2	CASSKEGVIDYGYTF	TGTGCCAGCTCTAAAGAAGGGGTCATCGATTATGGCTACACCTTC
-	-	TRBV5-1	TRBJ2-2	CASSWGDVNTGELFF	TGCGCCAGCAGCTGGGGGGACGTGAACACCGGGGAGCTGTTTTTT
few	-	TRBV30	TRBJ1-2	CAWTGVPGAYGYTF	TGTGCCTGGACGGGGGTCCCGGGAGCCTATGGCTACACCTTC
-	TRBD1	TRBV11-2	TRBJ1-3	CASSHSDRGRGNTIYF	TGTGCCAGCAGCCATTCCGACAGGGGGAGAGGAAACACCATATATTTT
-	TRBD1	TRBV18	TRBJ2-7	CASSPLDRGYNEQYF	TGTGCCAGCTCACCGCTGGACAGGGGGTATAACGAGCAGTACTTC
-	TRBD1	TRBV30	TRBJ1-2	CAWRGQGSHGYTF	TGTGCCTGGAGGGGACAGGGGAGCCATGGCTACACCTTC
-	-	TRBV19	TRBJ2-7	CASSSVRWWEQYF	TGTGCCAGTAGTAGCGTTCGGTGGTGGGAGCAGTACTTC
-	-	TRBV30	TRBJ1-1	CAWSVTGSEAFF	TGTGCCTGGAGTGTAACAGGATCTGAAGCTTTCTTT
-	-	TRBV21-1	TRBJ1-5	CASIFNRGGNQPQHF	TGTGCCAGCATCTTCAACAGGGGAGGCAATCAGCCCCAGCATTTT
-	-	TRBV7-2	TRBJ1-2	CASSLDPGSYGYTF	TGTGCCAGCAGCTTAGATCCAGGTTCCTATGGCTACACCTTC
-	-	TRBV28	TRBJ1-2	CATTLGTSWGGSGYTF	TGTGCCACCACCCTGGGAACCAGTTGGGGGGGTAGTGGCTACACCTTC
-	-	TRBV4-1	TRBJ2-7	CASSHLAATGPNYEQYF	TGCGCCAGCAGCCACCTCGCGGCCACAGGGCCTAACTACGAGCAGTACTTC
-	-	TRBV6-1	TRBJ2-1	CASREGQQFF	TGTGCCAGCAGGGAGGGACAGCAGTTCTTC
-	-	TRBV30	TRBJ2-2	CAWMGGTGGELFF	TGTGCCTGGATGGGGGGAACGGGCGGGGAGCTGTTTTTT
once	TRBD1	TRBV5-1	TRBJ2-7	CASRGDRVSYEQYF	TGCGCCAGCAGGGGGGACAGGGTCTCCTACGAGCAGTACTTC
few	TRBD1	TRBV19	TRBJ1-4	CASTRQGGDEKLFF	TGTGCCAGTACCCGACAGGGAGGCGATGAAAAACTGTTTTTT
-	-	TRBV6-4	TRBJ1-2	CASSDPSQGYGYTF	TGTGCCAGCAGTGACCCCTCTCAGGGATATGGCTACACCTTC
-	TRBD1	TRBV5-4	TRBJ1-1	CASSLAGGNTEAFF	TGTGCCAGCAGCTTAGCAGGGGGGAACACTGAAGCTTTCTTT
-	-	TRBV10-2	TRBJ1-1	CASTSPRDTLNTEAFF	TGCGCCAGCACCAGTCCTCGGGACACGTTGAACACTGAAGCTTTCTTT
once	TRBD1	TRBV30	TRBJ1-1	CALDRWNTEAFF	TGTGCCTTGGACAGGTGGAACACTGAAGCTTTCTTT
-	-	TRBV6-5	TRBJ1-4	CASRLSIANEKLFF	TGTGCCAGCAGATTAAGTATAGCTAATGAAAAACTGTTTTTT
-	TRBD1	TRBV10-3	TRBJ1-1	CAISDPTGGTEAFF	TGTGCCATCAGTGACCCGACAGGGGGCACTGAAGCTTTCTTT
-	-	TRBV6-1	TRBJ1-1	CASSEDAGFVTEAFF	TGTGCCAGCAGTGAAGACGCAGGGTTCGTCACTGAAGCTTTCTTT
-	-	TRBV28	TRBJ1-3	CASSFSRRVPGNTIYF	TGTGCCAGCAGTTTTTCTCGCAGGGTTCCCGGAAACACCATATATTTT
-	TRBD1	TRBV28	TRBJ2-7	CASSLRDSYYEQYF	TGTGCCAGCAGTTTACGGGACAGTTATTACGAGCAGTACTTC
-	TRBD1	TRBV6-6	TRBJ1-1	CASSYSGTGGKAEAFF	TGTGCCAGCAGTTACTCCGGGACAGGGGGTAAGGCTGAAGCTTTCTTT
-	TRBD1	TRBV7-3	TRBJ1-1	CASKQGVNTEAFF	TGTGCCAGCAAACAGGGGGTGAACACTGAAGCTTTCTTT
once	-	TRBV5-1	TRBJ1-1	CASSLDPRATEAFF	TGCGCCAGCAGCTTGGACCCTCGAGCAACTGAAGCTTTCTTT
-	TRBD2	TRBV19	TRBJ2-3	CASSKLAGGITDTQYF	TGTGCCAGTAGTAAACTAGCGGGGGGTATCACAGATACGCAGTATTTT
-	-	TRBV7-2	TRBJ2-3	CASSFQLWGVSDTQYF	TGTGCCAGCAGCTTTCAACTCTGGGGGGTATCGGATACGCAGTATTTT
-	-	TRBV4-1	TRBJ1-6	CASSQGSSGGNSPLHF	TGCGCCAGCAGCCAAGGTTCATCGGGCGGGAATTCACCCCTCCACTTT